This T cell receptor (beta chain) was sequenced for a study of blood T cell repertoires in COVID-19. Study overall: Whether acute or convalescent, the COVID-19 samples came from the United States, Italy and Spain.

Using immunoSEQ multiplex PCR, the repertoire was profiled, and TCRdb retains in-frame clones only, with some absent. Of 200,000 to 300,000 clones in the sample, 75% to 85% were seen once. Patients of the Seattle cohort, enrolled during active infection, were followed longitudinally. A single count supports this clone. The sequence came from a woman at least 80 years old with COVID-19, enrolled during active disease. Sequencing input: peripheral blood.

CDR3 in DNA: TGTGCCAGCAGCTTGGGTGACAGGAAGGCTGAAGCTTTCTTT. It codes for CASSLGDRKAEAFF. This chain links TRBV5-4 with TRBJ1-1; possibly TRBD1 for D (6 bases). The V gene lost 0 bases and the J gene lost 6 bases, with 12 bases spanning the gap. The CDR3 sequence is 14 residues long. Germline V CDR1 and CDR2: SGHNT, YYREEE (reference sequence).